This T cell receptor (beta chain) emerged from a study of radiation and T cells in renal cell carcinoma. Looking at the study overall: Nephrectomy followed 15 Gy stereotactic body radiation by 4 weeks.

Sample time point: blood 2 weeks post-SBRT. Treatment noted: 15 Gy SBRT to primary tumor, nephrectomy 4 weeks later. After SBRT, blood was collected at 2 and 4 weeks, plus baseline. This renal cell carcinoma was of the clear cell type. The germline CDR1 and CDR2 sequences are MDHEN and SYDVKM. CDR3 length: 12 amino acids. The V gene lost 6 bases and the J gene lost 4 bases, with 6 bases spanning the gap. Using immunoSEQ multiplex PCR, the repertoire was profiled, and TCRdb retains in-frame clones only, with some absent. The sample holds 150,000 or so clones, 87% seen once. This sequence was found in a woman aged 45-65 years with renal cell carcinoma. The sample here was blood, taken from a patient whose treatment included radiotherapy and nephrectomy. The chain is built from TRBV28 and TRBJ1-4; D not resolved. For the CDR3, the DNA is TGTGCCAGCAGACGGGTTAATGAAAAACTGTTTTTT. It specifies CASRRVNEKLFF.